This T cell receptor (beta chain) was obtained from a study of CD8 T cells in ankylosing spondylitis. This clonotype has a count of ten or more. What it binds is not known. Quantitative barcoded 5'-RACE was used to prepare TCR beta libraries. From the 5' RACE reads, TCRdb called clonotypes with MiXCR, one entry per CDR3 protein. The data show more than 300,000 distinct CDR3 sequences, 9.5% to 13% seen once. With 0 bases removed from V and 4 bases from J, the gap between germline ends came to 15 bases. Germline CDR1 reads LNHNV; CDR2 reads YYDKDF (reference sequence). The CDR3 sequence is 16 residues long. Study findings and constraints: It appeared that ankylosing spondylitis blood was characterized by a TCR beta motif of several highly homologous variants. Reports say disease-linked clones showed up significantly more in matched ankylosing spondylitis synovial fluid.

The source of this sequence is a female donor with ankylosing spondylitis or in good health (not recorded which). Sequenced input: blood, either unsorted or a sorted T cell fraction (not recorded which). The rearrangement links TRBV15 to TRBJ1-2; D call uncertain. This CDR3 reads CATSRDHLAGFYGYTF. CDR3 nucleotide sequence: TGTGCCACCAGCAGAGATCATTTGGCAGGCTTCTATGGCTACACCTTC.